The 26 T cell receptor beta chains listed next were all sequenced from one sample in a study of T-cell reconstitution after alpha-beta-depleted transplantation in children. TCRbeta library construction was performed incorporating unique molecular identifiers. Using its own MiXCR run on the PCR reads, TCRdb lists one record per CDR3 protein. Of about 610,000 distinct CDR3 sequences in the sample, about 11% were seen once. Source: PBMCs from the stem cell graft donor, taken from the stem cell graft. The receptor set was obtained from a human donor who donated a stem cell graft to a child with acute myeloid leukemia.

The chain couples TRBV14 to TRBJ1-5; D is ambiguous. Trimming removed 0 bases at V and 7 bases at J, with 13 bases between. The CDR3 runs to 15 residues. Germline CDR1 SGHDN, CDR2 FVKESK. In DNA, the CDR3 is TGTGCCAGCAGCCAAGATCTCGTACCCGGACAGCCCCAGCATTTT. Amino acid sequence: CASSQDLVPGQPQHF.

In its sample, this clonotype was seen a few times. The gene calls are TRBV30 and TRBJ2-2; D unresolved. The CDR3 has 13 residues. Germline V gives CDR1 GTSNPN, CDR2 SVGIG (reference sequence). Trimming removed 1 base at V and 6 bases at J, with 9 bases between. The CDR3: CAWSGLFPGELFF. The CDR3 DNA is TGTGCCTGGAGTGGGCTATTCCCCGGGGAGCTGTTTTTT.

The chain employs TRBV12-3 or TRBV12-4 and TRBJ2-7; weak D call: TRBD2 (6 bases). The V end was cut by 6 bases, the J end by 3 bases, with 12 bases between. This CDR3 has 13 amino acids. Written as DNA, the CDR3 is TGTGCCAGCAGCGAGACTAGTCTCTACGAGCAGTACTTC. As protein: CASSETSLYEQYF.

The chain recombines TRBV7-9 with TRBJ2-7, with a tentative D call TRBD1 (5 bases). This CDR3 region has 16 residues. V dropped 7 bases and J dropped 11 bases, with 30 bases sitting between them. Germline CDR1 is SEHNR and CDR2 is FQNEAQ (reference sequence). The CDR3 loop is CASNSWGDTGLGIKYF. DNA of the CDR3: TGTGCCAGCAACTCGTGGGGCGACACGGGCTTGGGGATAAAGTACTTC.

Here the CDR3 DNA reads TGCAGAGTTAGTCCGGGCTCCTACAATGAGCAGTTCTTC. Amino acids: CRVSPGSYNEQFF. The rearrangement uses TRBV29-1 and TRBJ2-1; D remains unclear. The CDR3 has 13 residues. Germline V CDR1 and CDR2: SQVTM, ANQGSEA.

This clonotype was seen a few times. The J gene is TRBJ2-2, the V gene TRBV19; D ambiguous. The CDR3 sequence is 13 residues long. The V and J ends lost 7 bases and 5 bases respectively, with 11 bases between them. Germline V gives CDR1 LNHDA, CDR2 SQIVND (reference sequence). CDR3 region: CASTITDTGELFF. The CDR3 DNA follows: TGTGCCAGTACCATCACGGATACCGGGGAGCTGTTTTTT.

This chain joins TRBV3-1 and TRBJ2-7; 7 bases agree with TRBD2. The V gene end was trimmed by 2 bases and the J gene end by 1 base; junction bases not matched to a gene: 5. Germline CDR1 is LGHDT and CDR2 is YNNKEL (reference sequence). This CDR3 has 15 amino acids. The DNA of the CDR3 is TGTGCCAGCAGCCAAAACCTAGCGGAGTCCTACGAGCAGTACTTC. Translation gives CASSQNLAESYEQYF.

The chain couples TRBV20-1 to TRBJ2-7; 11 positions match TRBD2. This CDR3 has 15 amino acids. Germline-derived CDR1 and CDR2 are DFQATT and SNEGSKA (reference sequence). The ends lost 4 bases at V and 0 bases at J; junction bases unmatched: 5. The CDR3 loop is CSANLGLAGSYEQYF. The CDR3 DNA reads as TGCAGTGCTAACCTTGGACTAGCGGGCTCCTACGAGCAGTACTTC.

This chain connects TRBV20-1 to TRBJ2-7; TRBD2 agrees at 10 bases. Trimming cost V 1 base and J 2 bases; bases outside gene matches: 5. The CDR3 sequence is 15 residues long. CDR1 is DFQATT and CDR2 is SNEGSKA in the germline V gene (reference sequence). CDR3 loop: CSARVLAGVTYEQYF. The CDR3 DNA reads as TGCAGTGCTAGAGTCCTAGCGGGAGTAACCTACGAGCAGTACTTC.

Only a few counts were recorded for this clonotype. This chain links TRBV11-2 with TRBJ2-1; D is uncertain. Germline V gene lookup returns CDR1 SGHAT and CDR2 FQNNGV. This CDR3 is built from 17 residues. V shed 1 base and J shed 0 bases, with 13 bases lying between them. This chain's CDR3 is CASSLGAHSSSYNEQFF. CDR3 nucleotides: TGTGCCAGCAGCTTAGGTGCACACTCCAGCTCCTACAATGAGCAGTTCTTC.

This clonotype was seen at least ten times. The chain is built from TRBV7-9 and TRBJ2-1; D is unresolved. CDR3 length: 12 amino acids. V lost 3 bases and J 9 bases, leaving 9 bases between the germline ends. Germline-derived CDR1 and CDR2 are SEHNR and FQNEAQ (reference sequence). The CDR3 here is CASSFLSGEQFF. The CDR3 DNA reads TGTGCCAGCAGCTTCCTCTCGGGTGAGCAGTTCTTC. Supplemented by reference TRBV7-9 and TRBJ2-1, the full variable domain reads DTGVSQNPRHKITKRGQNVTFRCDPISEHNRLYWYRQTLGQGPEFLTYFQNEAQLEKSRLLSDRFSAERPKGSFSTLEIQRTEQGDSAMYLCASSFLSGEQFFGPGTRLTVL.

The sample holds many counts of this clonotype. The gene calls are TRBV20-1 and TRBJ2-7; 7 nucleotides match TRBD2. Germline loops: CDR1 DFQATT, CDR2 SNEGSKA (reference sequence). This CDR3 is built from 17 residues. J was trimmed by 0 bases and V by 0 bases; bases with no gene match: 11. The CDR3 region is CSARDLAGDLSSYEQYF. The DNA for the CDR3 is TGCAGTGCTAGAGATCTCGCGGGAGATTTAAGCTCCTACGAGCAGTACTTC.

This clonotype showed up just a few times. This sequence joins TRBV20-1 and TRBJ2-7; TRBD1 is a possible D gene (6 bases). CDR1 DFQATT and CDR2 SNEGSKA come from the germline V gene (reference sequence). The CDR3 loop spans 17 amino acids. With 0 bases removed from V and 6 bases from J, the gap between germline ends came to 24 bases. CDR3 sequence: CSARDLQGRIGVVEQYF. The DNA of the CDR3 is TGCAGTGCTAGAGATTTACAGGGCCGAATAGGGGTAGTCGAGCAGTACTTC.

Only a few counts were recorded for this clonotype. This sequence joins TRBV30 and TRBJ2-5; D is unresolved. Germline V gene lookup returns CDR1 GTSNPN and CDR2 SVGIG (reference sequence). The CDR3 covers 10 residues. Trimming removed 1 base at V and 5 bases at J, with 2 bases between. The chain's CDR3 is CAWSDETQYF. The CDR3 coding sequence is TGTGCCTGGAGTGATGAGACCCAGTACTTC.

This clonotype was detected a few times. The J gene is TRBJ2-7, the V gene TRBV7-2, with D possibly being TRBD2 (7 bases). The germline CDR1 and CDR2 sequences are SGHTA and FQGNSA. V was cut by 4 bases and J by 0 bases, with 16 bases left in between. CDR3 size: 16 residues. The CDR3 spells CASSSRGTFNSYEQYF. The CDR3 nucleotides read TGTGCCAGCAGCTCGCGGGGGACATTCAACTCCTACGAGCAGTACTTC.

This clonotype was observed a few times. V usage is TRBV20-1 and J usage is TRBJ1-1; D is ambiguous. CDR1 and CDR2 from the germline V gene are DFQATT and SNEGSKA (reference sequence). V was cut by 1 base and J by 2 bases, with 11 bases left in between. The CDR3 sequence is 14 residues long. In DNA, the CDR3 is TGCAGTGCTAGAGTCGGCAGTACCAACACTGAAGCTTTCTTT. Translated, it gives CSARVGSTNTEAFF.

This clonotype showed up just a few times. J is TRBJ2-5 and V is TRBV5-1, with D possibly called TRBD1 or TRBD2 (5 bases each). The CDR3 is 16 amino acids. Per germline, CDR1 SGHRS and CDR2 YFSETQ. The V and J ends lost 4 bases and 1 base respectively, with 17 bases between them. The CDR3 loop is CASSLGDGVFQETQYF. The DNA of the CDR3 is TGCGCCAGCAGCCTGGGGGATGGGGTGTTCCAAGAGACCCAGTACTTC.

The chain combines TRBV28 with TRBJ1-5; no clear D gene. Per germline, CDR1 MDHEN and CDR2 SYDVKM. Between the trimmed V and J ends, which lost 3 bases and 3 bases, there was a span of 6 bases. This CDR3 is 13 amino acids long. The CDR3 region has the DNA TGTGCCAGCAGTTTTGTGATCAATCAGCCCCAGCATTTT. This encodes CASSFVINQPQHF.

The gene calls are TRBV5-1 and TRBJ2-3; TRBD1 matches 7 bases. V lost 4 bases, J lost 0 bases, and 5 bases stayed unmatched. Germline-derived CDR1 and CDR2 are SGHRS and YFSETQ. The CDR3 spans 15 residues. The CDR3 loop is CASSPGTDSTDTQYF. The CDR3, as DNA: TGCGCCAGCAGCCCCGGGACAGATAGCACAGATACGCAGTATTTT.

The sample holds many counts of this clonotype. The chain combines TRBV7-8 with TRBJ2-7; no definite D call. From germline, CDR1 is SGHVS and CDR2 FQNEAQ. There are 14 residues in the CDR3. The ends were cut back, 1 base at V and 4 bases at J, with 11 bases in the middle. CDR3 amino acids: CASSLDYAAYEQYF. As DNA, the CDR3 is TGTGCCAGCAGCTTAGATTATGCCGCGTACGAGCAGTACTTC.

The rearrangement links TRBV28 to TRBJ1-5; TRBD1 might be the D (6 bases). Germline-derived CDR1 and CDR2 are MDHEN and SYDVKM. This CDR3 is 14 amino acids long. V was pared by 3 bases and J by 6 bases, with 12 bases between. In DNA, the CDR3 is TGTGCCAGCAGTTTGGCAGGGGCTAGTCAGCCCCAGCATTTT. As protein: CASSLAGASQPQHF.

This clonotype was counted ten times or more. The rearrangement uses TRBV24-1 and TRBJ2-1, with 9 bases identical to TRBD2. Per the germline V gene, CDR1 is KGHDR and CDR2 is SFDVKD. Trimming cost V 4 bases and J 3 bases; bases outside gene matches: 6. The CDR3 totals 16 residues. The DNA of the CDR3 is TGTGCCACCAGTGAACCGAGCGGGAGGAACTACAATGAGCAGTTCTTC. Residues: CATSEPSGRNYNEQFF.

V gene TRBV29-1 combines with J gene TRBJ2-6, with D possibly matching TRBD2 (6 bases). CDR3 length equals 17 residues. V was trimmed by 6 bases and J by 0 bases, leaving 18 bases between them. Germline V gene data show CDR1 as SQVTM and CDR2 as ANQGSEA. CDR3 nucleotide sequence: TGCAGCGTACTCGGAGGGCAGTCCAACTCTGGGGCCAACGTCCTGACTTTC. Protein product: CSVLGGQSNSGANVLTF. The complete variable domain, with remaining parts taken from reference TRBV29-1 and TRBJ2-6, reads SAVISQKPSRDICQRGTSLTIQCQVDSQVTMMFWYRQQPGQSLTLIATANQGSEATYESGFVIDKFPISRPNLTFSTLTVSNMSPEDSSIYLCSVLGGQSNSGANVLTFGAGSRLTVL.

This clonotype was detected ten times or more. This chain's CDR3 is CASSRDPASGSTDTQYF. The CDR3, as DNA: TGCGCCAGCAGCCGTGACCCCGCTAGCGGGAGCACAGATACGCAGTATTTT. The V call is TRBV4-3, the J call TRBJ2-3; 8 positions match TRBD2. The V segment lost 4 bases and the J segment 0 bases; nucleotides outside the gene matches: 9. Germline CDR1 and CDR2: LGHNA and YSLEER. The CDR3 covers 17 residues.

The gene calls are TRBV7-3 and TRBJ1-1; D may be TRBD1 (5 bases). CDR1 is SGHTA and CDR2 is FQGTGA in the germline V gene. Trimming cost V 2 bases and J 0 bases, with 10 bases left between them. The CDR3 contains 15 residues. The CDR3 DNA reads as TGTGCCAGCAGCTTACTGCTGGGGGTGAACACTGAAGCTTTCTTT. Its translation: CASSLLLGVNTEAFF. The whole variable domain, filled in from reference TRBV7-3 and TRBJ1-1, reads GAGVSQTPSNKVTEKGKYVELRCDPISGHTALYWYRQSLGQGPEFLIYFQGTGAADDSGLPNDRFFAVRPEGSVSTLKIQRTERGDSAVYLCASSLLLGVNTEAFFGQGTRLTVV.

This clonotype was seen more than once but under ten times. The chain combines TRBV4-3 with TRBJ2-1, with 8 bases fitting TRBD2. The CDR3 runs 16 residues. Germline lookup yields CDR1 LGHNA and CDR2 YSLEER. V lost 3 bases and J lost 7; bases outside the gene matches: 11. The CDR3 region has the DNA TGCGCCAGCAGCCAGGAGACTAGCGAGGTCGGGAATGAGCAGTTCTTC. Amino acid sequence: CASSQETSEVGNEQFF.